The entry below describes one T cell receptor beta chain. The antigen is not known. This entry comes from a study of T-cell reconstitution after alpha-beta-depleted transplantation in children. The TCRbeta library incorporated unique molecular identifiers. One entry per CDR3 protein, called by TCRdb with MiXCR from the PCR reads. Among hundreds of thousands of distinct CDR3 sequences, approximately 17% were seen once, and the ten largest hold 43%. V was cut by 1 base and J by 11 bases, with 20 bases left in between. The CDR3 contains 16 residues. Germline values: CDR1 MNHEY, CDR2 SVGAGI. Study-level points and caveats: T-cell numbers and diversity one year post-transplant derived largely from freshly generated T cells. About two months after transplant, alpha-beta T cells reportedly came from several hundred expanded graft clones. Diversity of TCRbeta at day 60 was high in some patients, arising from surviving recipient T cells and thymic progenitors.

The V gene is TRBV6-5, the J gene TRBJ2-2; D might be TRBD2 (6 bases). This specimen consisted of PBMCs, mostly from graft donor cells, obtained 360 days after TCRalphabeta/CD19-depleted stem cell transplant. The source of this sequence is a male patient between 2 and 15 years old who had a stem cell transplant for acute lymphoblastic leukemia, so the T cells may come from the graft donor. CDR3 in amino acids: CASSYWAALTSTELFF. CDR3 nucleotides: TGTGCCAGCAGTTACTGGGCCGCCTTAACTAGCACCGAGCTGTTTTTT.